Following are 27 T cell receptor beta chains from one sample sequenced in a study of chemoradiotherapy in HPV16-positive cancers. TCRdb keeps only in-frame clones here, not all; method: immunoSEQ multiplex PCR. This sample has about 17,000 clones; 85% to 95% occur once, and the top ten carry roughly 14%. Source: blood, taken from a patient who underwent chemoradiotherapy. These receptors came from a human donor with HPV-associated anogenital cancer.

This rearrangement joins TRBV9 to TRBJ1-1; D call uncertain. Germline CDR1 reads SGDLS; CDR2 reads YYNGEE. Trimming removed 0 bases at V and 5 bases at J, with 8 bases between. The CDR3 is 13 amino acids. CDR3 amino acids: CASSVALDTEAFF. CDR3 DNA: TGTGCCAGCAGCGTAGCTTTGGATACTGAAGCTTTCTTT.

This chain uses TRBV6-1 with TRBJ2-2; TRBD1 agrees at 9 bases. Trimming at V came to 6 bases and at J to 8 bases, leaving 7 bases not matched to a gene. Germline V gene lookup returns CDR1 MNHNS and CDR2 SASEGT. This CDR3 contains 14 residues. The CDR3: CASSDTGGLGELFF. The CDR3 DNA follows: TGTGCCAGCAGCGACACAGGGGGCTTGGGGGAGCTGTTTTTT.

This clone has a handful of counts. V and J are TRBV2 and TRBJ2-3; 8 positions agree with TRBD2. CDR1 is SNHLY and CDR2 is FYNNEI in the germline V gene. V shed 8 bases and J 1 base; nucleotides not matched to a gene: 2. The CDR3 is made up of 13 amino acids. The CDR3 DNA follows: TGTGCCAGCCTGACTAGCGGCACAGATACGCAGTATTTT. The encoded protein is CASLTSGTDTQYF.

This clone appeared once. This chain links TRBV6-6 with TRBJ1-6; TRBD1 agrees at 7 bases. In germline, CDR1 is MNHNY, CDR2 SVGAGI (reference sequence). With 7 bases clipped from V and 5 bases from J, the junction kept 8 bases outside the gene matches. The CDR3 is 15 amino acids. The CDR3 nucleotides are TGTGCCAGCATTTCAAGGGGACAGCATAATTCACCCCTCCACTTT. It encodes CASISRGQHNSPLHF.

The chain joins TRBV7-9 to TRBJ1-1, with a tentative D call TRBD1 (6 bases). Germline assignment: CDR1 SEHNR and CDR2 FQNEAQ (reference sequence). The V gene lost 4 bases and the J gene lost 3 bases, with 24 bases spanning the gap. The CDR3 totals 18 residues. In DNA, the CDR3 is TGTGCCAGCAGCTCCATTAAGGGGGTCTCGGAATCTTACACTGAAGCTTTCTTT. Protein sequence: CASSSIKGVSESYTEAFF.

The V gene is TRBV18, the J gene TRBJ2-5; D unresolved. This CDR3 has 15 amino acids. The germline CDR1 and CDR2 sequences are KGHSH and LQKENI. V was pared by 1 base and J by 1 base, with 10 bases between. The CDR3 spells CASSPRSGTQETQYF. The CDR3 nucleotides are TGTGCCAGCTCACCACGTTCAGGAACCCAAGAGACCCAGTACTTC.

The CDR3 bases are TGCGCCAGCAGCCCAGAGGGGGGAGTAGCCAAAAACATTCAGTACTTC. Amino acids: CASSPEGGVAKNIQYF. The chain recombines TRBV5-1 with TRBJ2-4; either TRBD1 or TRBD2 may supply D (6 bases each). The ends were cut back, 4 bases at V and 0 bases at J, with 14 bases in the middle. The CDR3 loop spans 16 amino acids. Germline CDR1 reads SGHRS; CDR2 reads YFSETQ.

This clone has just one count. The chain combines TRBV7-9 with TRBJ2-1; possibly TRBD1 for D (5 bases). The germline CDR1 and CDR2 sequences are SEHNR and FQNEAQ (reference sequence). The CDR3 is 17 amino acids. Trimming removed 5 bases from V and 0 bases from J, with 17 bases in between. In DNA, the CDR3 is TGTGCCAGCAGCGGGGCCACCGAACGAAGCTCCTACAATGAGCAGTTCTTC. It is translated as CASSGATERSSYNEQFF.

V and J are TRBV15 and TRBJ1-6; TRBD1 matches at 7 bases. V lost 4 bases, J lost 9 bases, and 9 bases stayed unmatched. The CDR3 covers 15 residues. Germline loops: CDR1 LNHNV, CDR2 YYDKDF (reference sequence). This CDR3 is CATSNRQGNVSPLHF. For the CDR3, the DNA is TGTGCCACCAGCAATCGACAGGGAAATGTTTCACCCCTCCACTTT.

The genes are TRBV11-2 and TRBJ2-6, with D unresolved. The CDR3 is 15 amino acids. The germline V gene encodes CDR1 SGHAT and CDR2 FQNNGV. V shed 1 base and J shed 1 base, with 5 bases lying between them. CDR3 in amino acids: CASSLAQSGANVLTF. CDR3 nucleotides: TGTGCCAGCAGCTTAGCACAGTCTGGGGCCAACGTCCTGACTTTC.

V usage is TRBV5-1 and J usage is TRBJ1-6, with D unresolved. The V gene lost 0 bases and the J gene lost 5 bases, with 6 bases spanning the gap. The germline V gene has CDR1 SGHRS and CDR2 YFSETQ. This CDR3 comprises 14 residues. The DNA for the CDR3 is TGCGCCAGCAGCTTGGAGTATGATAATTCACCCCTCCACTTT. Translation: CASSLEYDNSPLHF.

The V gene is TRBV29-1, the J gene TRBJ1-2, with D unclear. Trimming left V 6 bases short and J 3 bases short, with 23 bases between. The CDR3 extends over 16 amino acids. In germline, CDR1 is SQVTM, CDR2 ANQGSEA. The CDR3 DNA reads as TGCAGCGTGGGATTGGTCCCCACGTCCGTAGACTATGGCTACACCTTC. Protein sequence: CSVGLVPTSVDYGYTF.

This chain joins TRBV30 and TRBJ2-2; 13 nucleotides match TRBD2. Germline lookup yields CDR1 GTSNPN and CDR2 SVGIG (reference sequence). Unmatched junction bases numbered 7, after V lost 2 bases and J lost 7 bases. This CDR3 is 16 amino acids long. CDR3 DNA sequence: TGTGCCTGGAGTCGAACTAGCGGGGGGGCGGACGGGGAGCTGTTTTTT. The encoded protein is CAWSRTSGGADGELFF.

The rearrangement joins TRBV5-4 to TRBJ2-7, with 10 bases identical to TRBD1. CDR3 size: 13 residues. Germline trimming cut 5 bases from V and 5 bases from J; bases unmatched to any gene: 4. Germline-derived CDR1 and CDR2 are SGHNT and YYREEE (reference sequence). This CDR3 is CASRADRGHEQYF. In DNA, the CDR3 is TGTGCCAGCAGAGCTGACAGGGGGCACGAGCAGTACTTC.

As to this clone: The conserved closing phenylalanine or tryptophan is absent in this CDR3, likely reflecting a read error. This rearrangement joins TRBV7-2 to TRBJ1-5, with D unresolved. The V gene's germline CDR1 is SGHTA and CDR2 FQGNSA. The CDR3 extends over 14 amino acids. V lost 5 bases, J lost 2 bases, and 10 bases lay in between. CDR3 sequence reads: CASSLEGGNQPQHS. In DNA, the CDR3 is TGTGCCAGCAGCCTCGAGGGCGGCAATCAGCCCCAGCATTCT.

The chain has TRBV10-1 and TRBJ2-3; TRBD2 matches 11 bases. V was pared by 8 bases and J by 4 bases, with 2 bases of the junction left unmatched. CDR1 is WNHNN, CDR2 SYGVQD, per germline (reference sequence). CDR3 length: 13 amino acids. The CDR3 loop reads CASGTSGADTQYF. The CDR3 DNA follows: TGCGCCAGCGGGACTAGCGGTGCAGATACGCAGTATTTT.

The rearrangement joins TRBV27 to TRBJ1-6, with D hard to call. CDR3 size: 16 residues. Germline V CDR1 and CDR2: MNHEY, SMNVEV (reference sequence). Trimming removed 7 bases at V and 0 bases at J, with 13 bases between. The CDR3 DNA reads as TGTGCCAGCAACGCCGGGTGGAGCTCCTATAATTCACCCCTCCACTTT. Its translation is CASNAGWSSYNSPLHF.

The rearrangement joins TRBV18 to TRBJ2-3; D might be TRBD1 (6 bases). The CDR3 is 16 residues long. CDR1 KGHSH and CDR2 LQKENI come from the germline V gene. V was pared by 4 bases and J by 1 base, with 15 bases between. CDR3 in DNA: TGTGCCAGCTCACGATTAGGACAGACCGGCACAGATACGCAGTATTTT. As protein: CASSRLGQTGTDTQYF.

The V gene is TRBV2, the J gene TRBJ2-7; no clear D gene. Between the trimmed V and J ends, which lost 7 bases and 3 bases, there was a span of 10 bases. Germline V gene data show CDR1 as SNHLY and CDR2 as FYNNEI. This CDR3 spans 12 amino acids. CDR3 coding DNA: TGTGCCAGCATGGGCAGGCGCTACGAGCAGTACTTC. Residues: CASMGRRYEQYF.

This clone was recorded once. CDR3 residues: CASSLGGQFFPSTDTQYF. The DNA for the CDR3 is TGCGCCAGCAGCTTGGGTGGACAGTTTTTTCCTAGCACAGATACGCAGTATTTT. The chain carries TRBV5-1 and TRBJ2-3, with a weak D call TRBD1 (6 bases). CDR1 is SGHRS, CDR2 YFSETQ, per germline. Trimming shortened V by 0 bases and J by 0 bases, and 17 bases separated the two germline ends. This CDR3 contains 18 residues.

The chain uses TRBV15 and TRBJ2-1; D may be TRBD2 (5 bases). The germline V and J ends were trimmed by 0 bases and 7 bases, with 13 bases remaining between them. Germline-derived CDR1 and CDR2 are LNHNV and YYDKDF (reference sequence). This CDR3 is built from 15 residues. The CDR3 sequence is CATSRDTLEANEQFF. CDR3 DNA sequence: TGTGCCACCAGCAGAGATACCCTGGAGGCGAATGAGCAGTTCTTC.

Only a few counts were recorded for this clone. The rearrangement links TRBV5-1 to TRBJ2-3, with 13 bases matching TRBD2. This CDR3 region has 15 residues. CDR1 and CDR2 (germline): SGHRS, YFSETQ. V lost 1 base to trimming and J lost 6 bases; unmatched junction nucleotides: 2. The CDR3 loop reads CASSLRGLAGDTQYF. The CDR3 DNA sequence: TGCGCCAGCAGCTTGAGGGGACTAGCGGGGGATACGCAGTATTTT.

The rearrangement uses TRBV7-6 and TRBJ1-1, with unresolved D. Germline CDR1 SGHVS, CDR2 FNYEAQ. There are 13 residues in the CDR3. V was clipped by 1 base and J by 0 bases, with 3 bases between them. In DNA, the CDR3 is TGTGCCAGCAGCTTAGTGGTGAACACTGAAGCTTTCTTT. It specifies CASSLVVNTEAFF.

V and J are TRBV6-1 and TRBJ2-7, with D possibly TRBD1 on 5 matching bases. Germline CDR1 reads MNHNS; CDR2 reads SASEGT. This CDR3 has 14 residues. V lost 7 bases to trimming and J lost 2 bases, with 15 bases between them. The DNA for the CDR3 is TGTGCCAGCACCCCACAGGTAGGGACCTACGAGCAGTACGTC. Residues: CASTPQVGTYEQYV.

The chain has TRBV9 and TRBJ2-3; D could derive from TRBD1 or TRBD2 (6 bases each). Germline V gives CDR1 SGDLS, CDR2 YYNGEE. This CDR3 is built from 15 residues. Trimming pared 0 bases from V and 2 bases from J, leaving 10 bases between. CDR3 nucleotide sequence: TGTGCCAGCAGCGTAGTGGGGGGACACACAGATACGCAGTATTTT. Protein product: CASSVVGGHTDTQYF.

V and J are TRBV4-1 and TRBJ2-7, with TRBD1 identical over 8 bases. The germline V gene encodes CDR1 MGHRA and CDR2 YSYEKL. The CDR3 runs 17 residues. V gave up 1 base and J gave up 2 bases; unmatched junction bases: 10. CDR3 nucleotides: TGCGCCAGCAGCCAAGGCCTCGGGACAGGCCGAGCCTACGAGCAGTACTTC. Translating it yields CASSQGLGTGRAYEQYF.

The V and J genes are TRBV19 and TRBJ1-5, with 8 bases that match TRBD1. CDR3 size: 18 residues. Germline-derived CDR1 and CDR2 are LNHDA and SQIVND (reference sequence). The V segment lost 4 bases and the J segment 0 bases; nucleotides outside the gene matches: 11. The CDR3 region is CASSNTRGQRGSNQPQHF. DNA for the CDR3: TGTGCCAGTAGTAATACCAGGGGGCAAAGGGGTAGCAATCAGCCCCAGCATTTT.